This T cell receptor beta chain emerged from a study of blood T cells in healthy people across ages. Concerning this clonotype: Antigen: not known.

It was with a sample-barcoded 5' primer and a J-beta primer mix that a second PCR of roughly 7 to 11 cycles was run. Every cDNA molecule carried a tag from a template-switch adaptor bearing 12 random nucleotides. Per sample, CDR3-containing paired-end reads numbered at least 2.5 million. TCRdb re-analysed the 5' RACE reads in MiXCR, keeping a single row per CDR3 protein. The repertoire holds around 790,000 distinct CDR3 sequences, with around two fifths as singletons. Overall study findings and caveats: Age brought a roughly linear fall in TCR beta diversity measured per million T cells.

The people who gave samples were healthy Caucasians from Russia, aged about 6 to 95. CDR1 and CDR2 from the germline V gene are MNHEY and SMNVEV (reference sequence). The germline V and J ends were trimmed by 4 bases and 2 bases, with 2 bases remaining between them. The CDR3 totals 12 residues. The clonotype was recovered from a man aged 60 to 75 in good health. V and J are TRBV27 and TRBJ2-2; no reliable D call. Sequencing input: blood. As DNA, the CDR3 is TGTGCCAGCAGTTACAACACCGGGGAGCTGTTTTTT. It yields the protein CASSYNTGELFF.